These 16 T cell receptor beta chains were sequenced from one sample in a study of CD8+CD57+ T cells in acquired aplastic anemia. It was patients with CD8+CD57+ cell expansion by flow cytometry who were chosen for sequencing. CDR3 and TCR beta VDJ profiling relied on a genomic DNA template. TCRdb itself ran the reads through MiXCR, one entry per CDR3 protein. The sample yields about 180,000 distinct CDR3 sequences, around 63% seen once. The specimen was sorted CD4+, CD8+, or CD8+CD57+ T cells (not recorded which) from PBMCs. The receptors were gathered from a human donor with aplastic anemia.

This chain joins TRBV20-1 and TRBJ1-5, with a possible D match to TRBD1 (5 bases). Germline values: CDR1 DFQATT, CDR2 SNEGSKA (reference sequence). The CDR3 loop spans 17 amino acids. V lost 3 bases and J lost 0, with 18 bases in between. The DNA for the CDR3 is TGCAGTGCTAGTGACCTATCGGCGGGGGTTAGCAATCAGCCCCAGCATTTT. Translating gives CSASDLSAGVSNQPQHF.

The chain uses TRBV9 and TRBJ1-2; D unresolved. Trimming took 3 bases from V and 0 from J, leaving 18 bases between them. The germline V gene has CDR1 SGDLS and CDR2 YYNGEE. The CDR3 spans 17 residues. This CDR3 reads CASSELDRPRPNYGYTF. DNA for the CDR3: TGTGCCAGCAGCGAACTGGACCGACCGAGACCTAACTATGGCTACACCTTC.

The J gene is TRBJ2-3, the V gene TRBV7-9, with D perhaps given as TRBD1 or TRBD2 (5 bases each). V shed 10 bases and J shed 6 bases, with 20 bases lying between them. Germline V gives CDR1 SEHNR, CDR2 FQNEAQ (reference sequence). The CDR3 has 14 residues. The CDR3 loop is CANTTSSGADTQYF. Here the CDR3 DNA reads TGTGCCAACACCACTTCCTCCGGGGCGGATACGCAGTATTTT.

This clonotype showed up just a few times. The chain links TRBV7-6 to TRBJ2-7; D perhaps matches TRBD2 (6 bases). The V gene lost 2 bases and the J gene lost 7 bases, with 15 bases spanning the gap. CDR3 length: 14 residues. Germline CDR1 SGHVS, CDR2 FNYEAQ. The CDR3 loop reads CASSLNPGALEQYF. As DNA, the CDR3 is TGTGCCAGCAGCTTAAATCCGGGAGCGCTTGAGCAGTACTTC.

V gene TRBV20-1 combines with J gene TRBJ2-5, with TRBD2 matching over 7 bases. This CDR3 region has 17 residues. Per germline, CDR1 DFQATT and CDR2 SNEGSKA (reference sequence). V was pared by 3 bases and J by 3 bases, with 16 bases of the junction left unmatched. CDR3 protein: CSASALSSREIEETQYF. Written as DNA, the CDR3 is TGCAGTGCTAGCGCGCTCTCGTCGCGGGAGATTGAAGAGACCCAGTACTTC.

The rearrangement joins TRBV20-1 to TRBJ1-5, with 7 nucleotides matching TRBD1. This CDR3 has 12 residues. Trimming took 3 bases from V and 5 from J; bases not matched to a gene: 1. The germline V gene has CDR1 DFQATT and CDR2 SNEGSKA (reference sequence). CDR3 loop: CSASDRDQPQHF. For the CDR3, the DNA is TGCAGTGCTAGCGACAGGGATCAGCCCCAGCATTTT.

The genes are TRBV4-2 and TRBJ2-7, with unresolved D. Germline V lookup: CDR1 LGHNA, CDR2 YNFKEQ. CDR3 size: 14 residues. Trimming removed 8 bases at V and 2 bases at J, with 16 bases between. The CDR3 spells CASREPLPPYEQYF. In DNA form, the CDR3 reads TGTGCCAGCCGTGAGCCACTTCCACCCTACGAGCAGTACTTC.

Many counts were recorded for this clonotype. CDR3 DNA sequence: TGTGCCAGCAGTGCAAGAGGGGGCTACGAGCAGTACTTC. Translating gives CASSARGGYEQYF. The V gene is TRBV27, the J gene TRBJ2-7, with D possibly matching TRBD1 (6 bases). In germline, CDR1 is MNHEY, CDR2 SMNVEV (reference sequence). V was trimmed by 5 bases and J by 3 bases, leaving 11 bases between them. The CDR3 is 13 amino acids.

Notes on this clonotype: Here the CDR3 omits its conserved ending phenylalanine or tryptophan, so a read error is the likely source. V usage is TRBV25-1 and J usage is TRBJ1-1; D is uncertain. Trimming left V 6 bases short and J 0 bases short, with 8 bases between. Germline V lookup: CDR1 MGHDK, CDR2 SYGVNS. The CDR3 has 13 amino acids. CDR3 residues: CASSPIMNTEAFL. DNA of the CDR3: TGTGCCAGCAGCCCAATCATGAACACTGAAGCTTTCCTT.

This clonotype appeared once. Since a much larger clone is just one base distant, this may be a read error. This chain uses TRBV7-6 with TRBJ1-1; D is unclear. With 6 bases removed from V and 1 base from J, the gap between germline ends came to 9 bases. This CDR3 contains 13 residues. Germline V gene sequence: CDR1 SGHVS, CDR2 FNYEAQ. The CDR3 region is CASSFEGNTEAFF. The CDR3 nucleotides are TGTGCCAGCAGTTTTGAGGGGAACACTGAAGCTTTCTTT.

This chain uses TRBV10-1 with TRBJ1-6; D call uncertain. V was cut by 2 bases and J by 5 bases, with 4 bases left in between. The CDR3 is 13 residues long. Per the germline V gene, CDR1 is WNHNN and CDR2 is SYGVQD (reference sequence). The CDR3 nucleotides are TGCGCCAGCAGTGAGATCCATAATTCACCCCTCCACTTT. Translated: CASSEIHNSPLHF.

This chain joins TRBV29-1 and TRBJ1-4; TRBD1 matches at 7 bases. Germline V gene data show CDR1 as SQVTM and CDR2 as ANQGSEA. With V trimmed by 4 bases and J by 7 bases, 3 bases remained unmatched. The CDR3 runs 12 residues. The CDR3 DNA reads TGCAGCGTTGCCCGGACAGGTGAAAAACTGTTTTTT. Its translation is CSVARTGEKLFF.

J is TRBJ2-1 and V is TRBV7-9, with D maybe TRBD1 (6 bases). Germline assignment: CDR1 SEHNR and CDR2 FQNEAQ (reference sequence). CDR3 size: 12 residues. With 6 bases removed from V and 12 bases from J, the gap between germline ends came to 15 bases. The CDR3 nucleotides are TGTGCCAGCAGGACCGGGACACCTATGCAGTTCTTC. Its protein is CASRTGTPMQFF.

On this clonotype: As the CDR3 is not closed by the conserved phenylalanine or tryptophan, this likely results from a read error. The DNA is left out, because the CDR3 cannot be placed on it with certainty; the CDR3 is given as TCRdb lists it. The V and J genes are TRBV6-7 and TRBJ1-6. TRBV6-7 is treated as an ORF (open reading frame) with a function not yet certain. The CDR3 region is 11 residues in length, termini included. Here the CDR3 reads CASSYSRGTLE.

This chain joins TRBV10-3 and TRBJ2-5; D ambiguous. V lost 2 bases and J lost 9, with 13 bases in between. The germline V gene has CDR1 ENHRY and CDR2 SYGVKD. CDR3 size: 13 residues. This CDR3 is CAISETGLGSQYF. For the CDR3, the DNA is TGTGCCATCAGTGAGACTGGTTTGGGGTCCCAGTACTTC.

The chain uses TRBV6-5 and TRBJ1-4; the D is unclear. The V gene's germline CDR1 is MNHEY and CDR2 SVGAGI. V lost 0 bases and J 4 bases, leaving 9 bases between the germline ends. The CDR3 spans 15 residues. The CDR3 bases are TGTGCCAGCAGTTACTCAGGAGGCGTTAATGAAAAACTGTTTTTT. Translated: CASSYSGGVNEKLFF.